Listed here are 20 T cell receptor beta chains from one sample, sequenced in a study of tumor-infiltrating lymphocytes in primary liver carcinoma. The researchers obtained blood RNA from unsorted whole blood and also extracted germline DNA. A primer matching the constant region was used to make TCR beta cDNA from around 460 ng of total RNA. Employing slightly modified ARM-PCR, three nested multiplex PCR rounds were run, and these gave rise to the TCR beta libraries. Running nine to ten cycles apiece, the first two PCR rounds relied on TRBV1-TRBV30 forward primers together with a C-beta reverse primer. MiXCR, applied by TCRdb to the multiplex PCR reads, yields one record per CDR3 protein. The sample has hundreds of thousands of distinct CDR3 sequences; approximately 65% are singletons. The specimen sequenced was peripheral blood. The receptors were sampled from a man aged 40-49 years with primary liver carcinoma and hepatitis B virus infection.

A remark on this clonotype: Its ends do not fully match the called genes, so a read error is possible. The chain has TRBV7-8 and TRBJ2-7; D could derive from TRBD1 or TRBD2 (6 bases each). The CDR3 has 14 amino acids. From germline, CDR1 is SGHVS and CDR2 FQNEAQ. The CDR3 DNA follows: TGTGTCAGCAGCTCCGGGGGCAGTTCCTACGAGCAGTACTTC. Translation gives CVSSSGGSSYEQYF.

Regarding this clonotype: This CDR3 is missing its conserved last phenylalanine or tryptophan, likely due to a read error. This chain links TRBV29-1 with TRBJ2-3, with TRBD2 matching 9 bases. Germline CDR1 reads SQVTM; CDR2 reads ANQGSEA. V lost 7 bases, J lost 6 bases, and 8 bases stayed unmatched. The CDR3 has 13 amino acids. CDR3 residues: CSGGSGGLDTQYL. CDR3 DNA sequence: TGCAGCGGGGGGAGCGGGGGGTTGGATACGCAGTATTTG.

About this clonotype itself: This could be a read error, since a much larger clone is one nucleotide away. The chain has TRBV6-2 or TRBV6-3 and TRBJ2-1, with 10 positions matching TRBD2. This CDR3 has 18 amino acids. CDR1 MNHEY and CDR2 SVGEGT come from the germline V gene. The J segment lost 4 bases and the V segment lost 2 bases, leaving 11 bases of the junction unmatched. CDR3 loop: CASSYPGTSERRYNEQFF. CDR3 DNA: TGTGCCAGCAGTTACCCAGGGACTAGCGAGAGGAGGTACAATGAGCAGTTCTTC.

Regarding this clonotype: One base away lies a much larger clone, so this may be a sequencing read error. The CDR3 ends on some other residue instead of the conserved phenylalanine or tryptophan, so this is likely a read error. CDR3 residues: CASRTGRGYTL. The CDR3 DNA reads TGTGCCAGCAGAACAGGGCGAGGCTACACCCTC. The chain recombines TRBV6-5 with TRBJ1-2; possibly TRBD1 for D (6 bases). CDR3 length: 11 residues. The germline V and J ends were trimmed by 6 bases and 8 bases, with 10 bases remaining between them. Germline CDR1 MNHEY, CDR2 SVGAGI.

The count of this clonotype is one. The J gene is TRBJ1-1, the V gene TRBV29-1, with D perhaps TRBD1 (6 bases). The CDR3 extends over 13 amino acids. Germline V gene data show CDR1 as SQVTM and CDR2 as ANQGSEA. CDR3 region: CNVAGDLGTEAFF. The CDR3 nucleotides are TGCAACGTGGCAGGGGACTTGGGCACTGAAGCTTTCTTT.

V gene TRBV15 combines with J gene TRBJ2-7; D call uncertain. The V end lost 0 bases, the J end lost 0 bases, and 6 bases lay between the germline ends. The CDR3 consists of 14 residues. Germline V gene lookup returns CDR1 LNHNV and CDR2 YYDKDF (reference sequence). This chain's CDR3 is CATSREGSSYEQYF. The CDR3 nucleotides read TGTGCCACCAGCAGAGAGGGCAGCTCCTACGAGCAGTACTTC. The full variable domain, in which reference TRBV15 and TRBJ2-7 provide the parts outside the CDR3, is DAMVIQNPRYQVTQFGKPVTLSCSQTLNHNVMYWYQQKSSQAPKLLFHYYDKDFNNEADTPDNFQSRRPNTSFCFLDIRSPGLGDTAMYLCATSREGSSYEQYFGPGTRLTVT.

This sequence joins TRBV6-1 and TRBJ1-3; D not resolved. Per germline, CDR1 MNHNS and CDR2 SASEGT. The CDR3 length is 15 residues. For the CDR3, the DNA is TGTTCCATCTCCGGGATCTGGGGCTCTGGAAACACCATATATTTT. The encoded protein is CSISGIWGSGNTIYF.

V and J are TRBV12-3 or TRBV12-4 and TRBJ2-1, with D possibly TRBD2 on 6 matching bases. The CDR3 covers 16 residues. Deletions cut 6 bases from V and 5 bases from J, with 20 bases between. For the CDR3, the DNA is TGTGCCAGCAGCCCTAGACTAGTGGGATCACACAATGAGCAGTTCTTC. This gives the protein CASSPRLVGSHNEQFF.

As concerns this clonotype: One junction end disagrees with the germline gene, perhaps due to a read error. This sequence joins TRBV6-1 and TRBJ2-5, with D perhaps matching TRBD1 (6 bases). CDR1 MNHNS and CDR2 SASEGT come from the germline V gene. This CDR3 comprises 14 residues. CDR3 in DNA: TGTGCCAGCAGTAATTACGGGACAAAAGAGATCCAGTACTTC. Translation: CASSNYGTKEIQYF.

On this clonotype itself: The conserved phenylalanine or tryptophan normally closing the CDR3 is absent here, so this likely arose from a read error. This chain connects TRBV11-2 to TRBJ2-1; perhaps TRBD1 as D (7 bases). This CDR3 spans 15 amino acids. Trimming took 5 bases from V and 7 from J, leaving 18 bases between them. Looked up from germline, CDR1 is SGHAT and CDR2 is FQNNGV. DNA of the CDR3: TGTGCCAGCAGCCTCTCTCAGGGGGGTGGAAATGAGCAGTTCCTC. Protein product: CASSLSQGGGNEQFL.

This clonotype was observed many times. The V gene is TRBV29-1, the J gene TRBJ2-7; 9 bases match TRBD1. The CDR3 runs to 14 residues. CDR1 and CDR2 (germline): SQVTM, ANQGSEA. Trimming removed 3 bases from V and 3 bases from J; junction bases left unmatched: 6. The CDR3 DNA reads as TGCAGCGTTGATCAGTCGGGACAGGGCTACGAGCAGTACTTC. Its protein product is CSVDQSGQGYEQYF.

The chain combines TRBV28 with TRBJ1-6, with a weak D call TRBD1 (6 bases). Looked up from germline, CDR1 is MDHEN and CDR2 is SYDVKM. CDR3 length: 13 amino acids. Between the trimmed V and J ends, which lost 6 bases and 8 bases, there was a span of 11 bases. The CDR3 nucleotides read TGTGCCAGCAGGGCAGGGGCAGATTCACCCCTCCACTTT. Amino acid sequence: CASRAGADSPLHF.

As to this clonotype: Given a much more abundant clone one base away, this may be a read error. J is TRBJ2-5 and V is TRBV5-6; no firm D call. This CDR3 has 15 amino acids. CDR1 is SGHDT, CDR2 YYEEEE, per germline. CDR3 DNA sequence: TGTGCCAACAGCTTGATGAGTATTCTTCAAGAGACCCAGTACTTC. This codes for CANSLMSILQETQYF. Based on the CDR3 plus reference TRBV5-6 and TRBJ2-5, the full variable domain is DAGVTQSPTHLIKTRGQQVTLRCSPKSGHDTVSWYQQALGQGPQFIFQYYEEEERQRGNFPDRFSGHQFPNYSSELNVNALLLGDSALYLCANSLMSILQETQYFGPGTRLLVL.

The chain carries TRBV6-4 and TRBJ1-5; 10 bases fit TRBD1. Germline CDR1 and CDR2: MRHNA and SNTAGT. This CDR3 comprises 19 residues. V was pared by 10 bases and J by 3 bases, with 21 bases of the junction left unmatched. The CDR3 here is CATTDRGTLSEDINQPQHF. Here the CDR3 DNA reads TGTGCCACCACGGACAGGGGGACTCTCTCGGAAGATATCAATCAGCCCCAGCATTTT.

About this clonotype: A much larger clone lies one base from this, so it may be a read error. V gene TRBV6-5 combines with J gene TRBJ2-1; D could derive from TRBD1 or TRBD2 (5 bases each). The V gene's germline CDR1 is MNHEY and CDR2 SVGAGI. There are 15 residues in the CDR3. The CDR3 here is CASNYSGSSYNEQFF. CDR3 bases: TGTGCCAGCAATTACTCAGGGAGCTCCTACAATGAGCAGTTCTTC.

Concerning this clonotype itself: A much larger clonotype is one base distant, so this may be a read error. This likely comes from a read error, as the CDR3 has no conserved phenylalanine or tryptophan at its end. The CDR3 spells CASRTGLAGSNEQFL. DNA of the CDR3: TGTGCCAGCAGAACAGGACTAGCGGGAAGTAATGAGCAGTTCTTG. The chain joins TRBV5-6 to TRBJ2-1; TRBD2 agrees at 12 bases. The CDR3 length is 15 residues. Germline assignment: CDR1 SGHDT and CDR2 YYEEEE. The V and J ends lost 5 bases and 7 bases, in that order; junction bases with no gene match: 7.

Note on this clonotype: The junction differs from germline at one of its ends, possibly a read error. The V call is TRBV29-1, the J call TRBJ1-2; TRBD1 agrees at 10 bases. The length of the CDR3 is 15 residues. Germline V gives CDR1 SQVTM, CDR2 ANQGSEA. CDR3 loop: CSVANGQGVDYGYNF. Here the CDR3 DNA reads TGCAGCGTCGCCAATGGACAGGGGGTGGACTATGGCTACAACTTC.

At least ten counts were recorded for this clonotype. The rearrangement uses TRBV29-1 and TRBJ2-5; D might be TRBD2 (7 bases). Germline assignment: CDR1 SQVTM and CDR2 ANQGSEA. V dropped 5 bases and J dropped 7 bases, with 17 bases sitting between them. The CDR3 sequence is 13 residues long. CDR3 DNA: TGCAGCGTTAGCGCAGGGGAGGGAGTGACCCAGTACTTC. It translates to CSVSAGEGVTQYF.

This clonotype has at least ten counts. The chain uses TRBV29-1 and TRBJ2-1; TRBD1 or TRBD2 may be the D gene (7 bases each). Between the trimmed V and J ends, which lost 8 bases and 9 bases, there was a span of 14 bases. CDR3 length: 11 amino acids. Germline V gene sequence: CDR1 SQVTM, CDR2 ANQGSEA. The CDR3 coding sequence is TGCAGCTTCAGGGGGGGGCCTGAGCAGTTCTTC. It yields the protein CSFRGGPEQFF.

This clonotype was recorded many times. V gene TRBV10-2 combines with J gene TRBJ2-3; 11 nucleotides match TRBD2. V gave up 2 bases and J gave up 1 base; unmatched junction bases: 2. CDR1 WSHSY and CDR2 SAAADI come from the germline V gene. The CDR3 loop spans 16 amino acids. DNA of the CDR3: TGCGCCAGCAGTGAGGGGACTAGCGGCCGCACAGATACGCAGTATTTT. This encodes CASSEGTSGRTDTQYF.